Each of the 4 T cell receptor beta chains below was sequenced from the same sample in a study of persistence of HIV-infected CD4 T cells. This was the immunoSEQ version 4 assay in survey mode. Some clones are missing from TCRdb's copy, which holds only in-frame ones; the method was immunoSEQ multiplex PCR. Here the sample spans under 60,000 clones, 70% to 80% being singletons. No antigen has been identified for these receptors. The stimulus was lysate of CMV-infected fibroblasts, roughly 9.2 ug/mL. Sorted nonresponding memory CD4+ T cells were CD40L-negative, CD69-negative, CD45RO-high. Sequenced here: CD4+ T cells sorted from PBMCs after roughly 18-hour stimulation, sampled from a patient who received antiretroviral therapy. These receptors came from an adult man with HIV who was CMV-seropositive.

The chain is built from TRBV29-1 and TRBJ2-7; 9 positions agree with TRBD1. Germline CDR1 reads SQVTM; CDR2 reads ANQGSEA. Germline trimming cut 6 bases from V and 5 bases from J; bases unmatched to any gene: 2. The CDR3 spans 11 residues. The CDR3 sequence is CSVGQGDEQYF. In DNA, the CDR3 is TGCAGCGTGGGACAGGGCGACGAGCAGTACTTC.

The gene calls are TRBV9 and TRBJ1-5; no reliable D call. The CDR3 runs to 15 residues. The V gene lost 0 bases and the J gene lost 1 base, with 8 bases spanning the gap. The germline V gene encodes CDR1 SGDLS and CDR2 YYNGEE. CDR3 residues: CASSVGPGSNQPQHF. The CDR3 nucleotides read TGTGCCAGCAGCGTAGGGCCGGGCAGCAATCAGCCCCAGCATTTT. The full variable domain, completed using reference TRBV9 and TRBJ1-5, is DSGVTQTPKHLITATGQRVTLRCSPRSGDLSVYWYQQSLDQGLQFLIQYYNGEERAKGNILERFSAQQFPDLHSELNLSSLELGDSALYFCASSVGPGSNQPQHFGDGTRLSIL.

The J gene is TRBJ1-6, the V gene TRBV5-8; D is unclear. The length of the CDR3 is 14 residues. Looked up from germline, CDR1 is SGHTS and CDR2 is YDEGEE. The V end was cut by 1 base, the J end by 0 bases, with 2 bases between. The CDR3 DNA follows: TGTGCCAGCAGCTTGCCCTCCTATAATTCACCCCTCCACTTT. Its protein product is CASSLPSYNSPLHF.

This CDR3 reads CAWRQGNQPQHF. CDR3 bases: TGTGCCTGGAGACAGGGGAATCAGCCCCAGCATTTT. The chain has TRBV30 and TRBJ1-5; 7 nucleotides agree with TRBD1. CDR1 is GTSNPN and CDR2 is SVGIG in the germline V gene (reference sequence). The CDR3 contains 12 residues. The junction had 0 bases not matched to a gene; V was cut back by 3 bases and J by 4 bases.